One and the same sample provided the 5 T cell receptor beta chains below, sequenced in a study of shared clonotypes between healthy human individuals. Some clones are missing from TCRdb's copy, which holds only in-frame ones; the method was immunoSEQ multiplex PCR. The sample records around 2,000,000 clones, roughly 94% being singletons. Sequenced input: naive CD4+ T cells sorted from blood. The sample's subset: CD45RA+ positively selected. The source of these receptors is a man aged 18 to 29 in good health.

V is TRBV5-1 and J is TRBJ1-1; D gene ambiguous. V was pared by 0 bases and J by 8 bases, with 14 bases between. The CDR3 is 14 residues long. CDR1 and CDR2 from the germline V gene are SGHRS and YFSETQ. The CDR3 region is CASSLERETFEAFF. Written as DNA, the CDR3 is TGCGCCAGCAGCTTGGAACGGGAAACGTTCGAAGCTTTCTTT.

The chain carries TRBV11-3 and TRBJ2-2, with 10 bases that match TRBD2. V trimming: 5 bases; J trimming: 0 bases; junction bases outside the gene matches: 3. The CDR3 totals 16 residues. Per germline, CDR1 SGHNT and CDR2 YENEEA. In DNA form, the CDR3 reads TGTGCCAGCAGCGTTAGCGGGAGGACGAACACCGGGGAGCTGTTTTTT. Encoded protein: CASSVSGRTNTGELFF.

The CDR3 region is CAWRPSDYLDTQYF. The CDR3 DNA follows: TGTGCCTGGAGGCCATCCGACTACCTAGATACGCAGTATTTT. The genes are TRBV30 and TRBJ2-3; D is possibly TRBD2 (5 bases). V gave up 3 bases and J gave up 5 bases, with 15 bases separating them. Germline CDR1 GTSNPN, CDR2 SVGIG (reference sequence). This CDR3 comprises 14 residues.

CDR3 DNA: TGTGCCAGCAGCTTGGCGCTAGCGGGAGTGGCAGATACGCAGTATTTT. Its translation: CASSLALAGVADTQYF. J is TRBJ2-3 and V is TRBV5-6, with TRBD2 matching over 10 bases. J was trimmed by 4 bases and V by 0 bases; bases with no gene match: 5. The V gene's germline CDR1 is SGHDT and CDR2 YYEEEE. The CDR3 sequence is 16 residues long.

The V gene is TRBV5-1, the J gene TRBJ2-5; a possible D gene is TRBD2 (6 bases). The germline V gene encodes CDR1 SGHRS and CDR2 YFSETQ. Trimming shortened V by 0 bases and J by 2 bases, and 14 bases separated the two germline ends. CDR3 size: 16 residues. CDR3 loop: CASSLGAGSPQETQYF. The DNA for the CDR3 is TGCGCCAGCAGCTTGGGTGCCGGGAGTCCTCAAGAGACCCAGTACTTC.